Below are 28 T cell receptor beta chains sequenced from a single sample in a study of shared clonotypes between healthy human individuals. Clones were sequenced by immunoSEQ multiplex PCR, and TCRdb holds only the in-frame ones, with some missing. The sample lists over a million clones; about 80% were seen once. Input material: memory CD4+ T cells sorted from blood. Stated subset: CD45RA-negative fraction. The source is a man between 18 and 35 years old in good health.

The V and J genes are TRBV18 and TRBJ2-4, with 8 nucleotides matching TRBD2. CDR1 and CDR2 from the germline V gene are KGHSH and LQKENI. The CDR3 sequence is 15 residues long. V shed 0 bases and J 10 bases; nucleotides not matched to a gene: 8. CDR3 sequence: CASSPPSGGKDIQYF. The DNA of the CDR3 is TGTGCCAGCTCACCACCGTCGGGGGGGAAAGATATTCAGTACTTC.

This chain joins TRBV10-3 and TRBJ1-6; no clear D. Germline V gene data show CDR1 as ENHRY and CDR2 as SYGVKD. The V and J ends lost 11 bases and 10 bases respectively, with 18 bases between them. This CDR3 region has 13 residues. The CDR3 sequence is CAAQLGKQSPLHF. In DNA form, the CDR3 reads TGTGCCGCACAGTTGGGAAAACAATCACCCCTCCACTTT.

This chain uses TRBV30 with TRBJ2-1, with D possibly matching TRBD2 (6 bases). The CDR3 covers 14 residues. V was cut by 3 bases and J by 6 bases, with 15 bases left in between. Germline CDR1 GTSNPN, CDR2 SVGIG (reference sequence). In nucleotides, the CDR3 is TGTGCCTGGAGAGGTCCTAGCGTTGCCAATGAGCAGTTCTTC. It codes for CAWRGPSVANEQFF.

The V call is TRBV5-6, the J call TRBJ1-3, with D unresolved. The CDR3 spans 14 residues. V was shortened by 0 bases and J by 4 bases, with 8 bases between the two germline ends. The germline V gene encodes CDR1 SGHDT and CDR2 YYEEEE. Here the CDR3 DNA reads TGTGCCAGCAGCTTGGGCAGTTTCGGAAACACCATATATTTT. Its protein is CASSLGSFGNTIYF.

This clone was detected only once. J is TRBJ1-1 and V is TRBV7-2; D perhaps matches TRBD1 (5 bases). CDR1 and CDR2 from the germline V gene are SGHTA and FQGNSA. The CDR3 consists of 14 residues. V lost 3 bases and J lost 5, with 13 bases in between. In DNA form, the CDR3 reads TGTGCCAGCAGCTTGCAGGGTATTGTAACTGAAGCTTTCTTT. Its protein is CASSLQGIVTEAFF.

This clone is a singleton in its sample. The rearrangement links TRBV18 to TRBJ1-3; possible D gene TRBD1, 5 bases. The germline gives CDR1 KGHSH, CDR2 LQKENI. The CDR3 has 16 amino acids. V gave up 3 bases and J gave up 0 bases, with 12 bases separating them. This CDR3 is CASSPTQVLSGNTIYF. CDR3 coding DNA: TGTGCCAGCTCACCGACACAGGTCCTCTCTGGAAACACCATATATTTT.

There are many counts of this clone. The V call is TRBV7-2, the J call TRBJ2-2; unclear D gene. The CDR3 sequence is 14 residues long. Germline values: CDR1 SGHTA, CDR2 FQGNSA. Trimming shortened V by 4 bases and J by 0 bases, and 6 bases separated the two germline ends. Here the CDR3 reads CASSSGTNTGELFF. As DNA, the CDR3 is TGTGCCAGCAGCTCCGGAACGAACACCGGGGAGCTGTTTTTT.

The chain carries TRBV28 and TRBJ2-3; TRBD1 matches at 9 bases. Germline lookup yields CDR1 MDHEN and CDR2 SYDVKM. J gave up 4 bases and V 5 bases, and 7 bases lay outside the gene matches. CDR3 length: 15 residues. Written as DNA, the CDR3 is TGTGCCAGCAGTCCACCGGGACAGGGTTCAGATACGCAGTATTTT. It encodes CASSPPGQGSDTQYF.

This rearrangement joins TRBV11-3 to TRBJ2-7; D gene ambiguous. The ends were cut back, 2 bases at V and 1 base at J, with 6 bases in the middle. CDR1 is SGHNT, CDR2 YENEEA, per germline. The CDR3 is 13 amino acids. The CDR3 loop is CASSLWPSYEQYF. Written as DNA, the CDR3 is TGTGCCAGCAGCTTATGGCCGTCCTACGAGCAGTACTTC.

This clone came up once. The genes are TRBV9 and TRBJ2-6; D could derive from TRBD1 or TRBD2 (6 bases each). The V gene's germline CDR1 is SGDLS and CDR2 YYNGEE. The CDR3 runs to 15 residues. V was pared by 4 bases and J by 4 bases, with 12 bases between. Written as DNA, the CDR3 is TGTGCCAGCAGCCCCGGGGGCAACGGGGCCAACGTCCTGACTTTC. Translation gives CASSPGGNGANVLTF.

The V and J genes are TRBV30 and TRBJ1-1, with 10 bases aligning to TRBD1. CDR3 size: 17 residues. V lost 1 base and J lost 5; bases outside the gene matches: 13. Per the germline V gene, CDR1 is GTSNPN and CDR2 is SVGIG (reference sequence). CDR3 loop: CAWSGRQGAKVGTEAFF. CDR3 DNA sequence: TGTGCCTGGAGTGGCCGACAGGGGGCGAAAGTAGGAACTGAAGCTTTCTTT.

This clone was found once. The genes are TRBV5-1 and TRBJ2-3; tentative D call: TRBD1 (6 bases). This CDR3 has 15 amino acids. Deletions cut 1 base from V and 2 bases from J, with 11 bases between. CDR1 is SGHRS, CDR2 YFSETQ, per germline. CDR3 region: CASSLSAGDTDTQYF. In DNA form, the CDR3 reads TGCGCCAGCAGCTTGTCCGCAGGGGACACAGATACGCAGTATTTT.

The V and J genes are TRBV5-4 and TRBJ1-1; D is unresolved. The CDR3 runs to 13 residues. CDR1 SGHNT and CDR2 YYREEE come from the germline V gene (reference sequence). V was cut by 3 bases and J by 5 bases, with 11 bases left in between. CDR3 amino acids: CASSSVTATEAFF. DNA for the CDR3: TGTGCCAGCAGCTCAGTCACGGCTACTGAAGCTTTCTTT.

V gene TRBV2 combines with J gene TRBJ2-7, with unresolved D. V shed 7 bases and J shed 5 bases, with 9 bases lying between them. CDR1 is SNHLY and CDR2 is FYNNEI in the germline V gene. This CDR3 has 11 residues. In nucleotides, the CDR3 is TGTGCCAGCAAGGGATCGGACGAGCAGTACTTC. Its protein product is CASKGSDEQYF.

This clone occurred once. The CDR3 nucleotides read TGCGCCAGCAGCCAAGACCCGCAGGGGGCCCAAGGTGGCTACACCTTC. Protein: CASSQDPQGAQGGYTF. This chain links TRBV4-3 with TRBJ1-2; 8 positions agree with TRBD1. V lost 0 bases, J lost 7 bases, and 10 bases stayed unmatched. The CDR3 is 16 residues long. Germline CDR1 and CDR2: LGHNA and YSLEER.

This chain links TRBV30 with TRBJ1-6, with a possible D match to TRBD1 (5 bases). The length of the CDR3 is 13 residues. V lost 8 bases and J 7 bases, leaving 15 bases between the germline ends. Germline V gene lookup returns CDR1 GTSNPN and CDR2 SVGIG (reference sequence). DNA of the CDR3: TGTGCCGTAACCAGGGATCAGAATTCACCCCTCCACTTT. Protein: CAVTRDQNSPLHF.

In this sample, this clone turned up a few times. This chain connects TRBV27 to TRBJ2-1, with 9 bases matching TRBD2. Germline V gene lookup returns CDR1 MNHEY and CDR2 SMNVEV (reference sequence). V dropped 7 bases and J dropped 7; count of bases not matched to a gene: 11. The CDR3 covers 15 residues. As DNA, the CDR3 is TGTGCCAGCACCTTAGCGGGAGCGGGCAGGAATGAGCAGTTCTTC. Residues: CASTLAGAGRNEQFF.

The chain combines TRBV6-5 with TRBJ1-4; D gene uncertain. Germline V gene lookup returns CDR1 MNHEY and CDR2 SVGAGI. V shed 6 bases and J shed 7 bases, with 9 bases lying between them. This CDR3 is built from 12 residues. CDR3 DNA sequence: TGTGCCAGCAGGGGCACCCTTGAAAAACTGTTTTTT. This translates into CASRGTLEKLFF.

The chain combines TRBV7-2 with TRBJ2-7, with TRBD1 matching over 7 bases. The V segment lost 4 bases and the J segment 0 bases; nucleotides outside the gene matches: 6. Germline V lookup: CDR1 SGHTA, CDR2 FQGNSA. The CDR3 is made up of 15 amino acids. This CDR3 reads CASSSPGQFSYEQYF. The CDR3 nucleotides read TGTGCCAGCAGCTCGCCGGGACAGTTCTCCTACGAGCAGTACTTC.

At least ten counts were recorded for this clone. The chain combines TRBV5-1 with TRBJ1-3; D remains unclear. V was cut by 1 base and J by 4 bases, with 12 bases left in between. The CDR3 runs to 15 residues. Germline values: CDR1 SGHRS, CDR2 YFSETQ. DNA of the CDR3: TGCGCCAGCAGCTTGCTGTCGGGGATCGGAAACACCATATATTTT. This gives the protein CASSLLSGIGNTIYF. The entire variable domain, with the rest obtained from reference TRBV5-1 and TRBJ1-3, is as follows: KAGVTQTPRYLIKTRGQQVTLSCSPISGHRSVSWYQQTPGQGLQFLFEYFSETQRNKGNFPGRFSGRQFSNSRSEMNVSTLELGDSALYLCASSLLSGIGNTIYFGEGSWLTVV.

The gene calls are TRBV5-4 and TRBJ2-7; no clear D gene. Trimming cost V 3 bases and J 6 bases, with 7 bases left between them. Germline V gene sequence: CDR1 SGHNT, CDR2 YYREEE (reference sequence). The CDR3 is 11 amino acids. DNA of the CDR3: TGTGCCAGCAGCTCTCAACGCGAGCAGTACTTC. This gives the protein CASSSQREQYF. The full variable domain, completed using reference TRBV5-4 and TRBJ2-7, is ETGVTQSPTHLIKTRGQQVTLRCSSQSGHNTVSWYQQALGQGPQFIFQYYREEENGRGNFPPRFSGLQFPNYSSELNVNALELDDSALYLCASSSQREQYFGPGTRLTVT.

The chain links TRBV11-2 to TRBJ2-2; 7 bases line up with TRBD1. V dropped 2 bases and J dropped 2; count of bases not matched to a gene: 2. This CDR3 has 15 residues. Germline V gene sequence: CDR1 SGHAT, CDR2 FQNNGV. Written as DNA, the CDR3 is TGTGCCAGCAGCTTAAGGGGGCCCAACACCGGGGAGCTGTTTTTT. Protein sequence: CASSLRGPNTGELFF.

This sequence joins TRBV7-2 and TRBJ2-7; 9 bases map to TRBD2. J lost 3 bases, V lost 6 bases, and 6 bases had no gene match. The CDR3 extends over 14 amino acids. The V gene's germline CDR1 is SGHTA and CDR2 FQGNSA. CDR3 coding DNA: TGTGCCAGCAGGTCATTAGCGGGAGTCTACGAGCAGTACTTC. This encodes CASRSLAGVYEQYF.

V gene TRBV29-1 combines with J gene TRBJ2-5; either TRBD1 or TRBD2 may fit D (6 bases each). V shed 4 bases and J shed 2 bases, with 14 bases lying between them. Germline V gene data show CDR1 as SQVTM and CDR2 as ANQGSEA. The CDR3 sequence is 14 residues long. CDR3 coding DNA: TGCAGCGTTGGAGGGGGGACTGTACAAGAGACCCAGTACTTC. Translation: CSVGGGTVQETQYF.

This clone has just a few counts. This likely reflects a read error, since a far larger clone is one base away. CDR3 residues: CASSPDWNTGELFF. CDR3 DNA sequence: TGTGCCAGCAGCCCGGACTGGAACACCGGGGAGCTGTTTTTT. V and J are TRBV7-2 and TRBJ2-2; TRBD2 is a possible D gene (5 bases). Germline V gene lookup returns CDR1 SGHTA and CDR2 FQGNSA. The CDR3 is 14 amino acids. V gave up 5 bases and J gave up 1 base, with 8 bases separating them.

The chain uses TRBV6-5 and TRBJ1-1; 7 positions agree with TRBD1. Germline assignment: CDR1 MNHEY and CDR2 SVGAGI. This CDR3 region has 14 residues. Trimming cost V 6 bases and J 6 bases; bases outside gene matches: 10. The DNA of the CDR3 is TGTGCCAGCAGAAAAGGGACAGCATACGCTGAAGCTTTCTTT. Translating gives CASRKGTAYAEAFF.

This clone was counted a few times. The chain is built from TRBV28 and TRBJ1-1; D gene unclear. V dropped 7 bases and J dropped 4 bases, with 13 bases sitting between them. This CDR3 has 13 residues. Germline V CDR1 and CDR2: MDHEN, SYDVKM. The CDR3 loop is CASNGAGSTEAFF. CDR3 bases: TGTGCCAGCAACGGTGCGGGTAGCACTGAAGCTTTCTTT.

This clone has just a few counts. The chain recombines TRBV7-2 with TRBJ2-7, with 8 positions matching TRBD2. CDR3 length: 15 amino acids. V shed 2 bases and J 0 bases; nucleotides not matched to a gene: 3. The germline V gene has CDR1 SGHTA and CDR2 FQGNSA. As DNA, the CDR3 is TGTGCCAGCAGCTTATCAAGCGGGAGCTCCTACGAGCAGTACTTC. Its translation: CASSLSSGSSYEQYF. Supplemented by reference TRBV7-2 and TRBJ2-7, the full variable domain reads GAGVSQSPSNKVTEKGKDVELRCDPISGHTALYWYRQSLGQGLEFLIYFQGNSAPDKSGLPSDRFSAERTGGSVSTLTIQRTQQEDSAVYLCASSLSSGSSYEQYFGPGTRLTVT.